This TCR beta chain was found in a study of blood T cell repertoires in COVID-19. V dropped 4 bases and J dropped 4; count of bases not matched to a gene: 4. CDR3 length equals 14 residues. Germline V gene sequence: CDR1 SGHRS, CDR2 YFSETQ. Authors' methods: Cell counts per sample came from amplifying reference gene primers. Produced via immunoSEQ multiplex PCR; TCRdb's table is partial and in-frame only. Clonal size and the V and J genes are those of that table, whereas D and trimming came from the DNA. In the table there are 180,000 or so clones, roughly 88% of which are singletons. The source of this sequence is a man between 50 and 59 years old who had recovered from COVID-19. The V and J genes are TRBV5-1 and TRBJ1-2, with TRBD1 identical over 10 bases. Sequenced sample: PBMCs or T cells enriched from blood (not recorded which). CDR3 region: CASSQDRGSYGYTF. The CDR3 DNA reads as TGCGCCAGCAGCCAGGACAGGGGGAGCTATGGCTACACCTTC.